This T cell receptor (beta chain) appears in the sequencing data of a study of T cell responses to AZD1222 COVID-19 vaccine. Measured with immunoSEQ multiplex PCR; TCRdb has only the in-frame clones, and not every one. Of more than 90,000 clones in the sample, more than 75% were seen once. Trimming took 1 base from V and 2 from J; bases not matched to a gene: 8. Germline assignment: CDR1 MNHNS and CDR2 SASEGT. CDR3 length equals 16 residues. The gene calls are TRBV6-1 and TRBJ2-7; TRBD2 aligns across 7 bases. This specimen consisted of peripheral blood, obtained 28 days after the second AZD1222 dose. The clonotype was recovered from an adult who received the AZD1222 COVID-19 vaccine. The CDR3 sequence is CASSEGGGRWAYEQYF. DNA of the CDR3: TGTGCCAGCAGTGAAGGGGGAGGGCGCTGGGCCTACGAGCAGTACTTC.